This T cell receptor (beta chain) was sequenced during a study of T cell responses to AZD1222 COVID-19 vaccine. Study-wide findings and caveats: Distributed over spike, vaccine-associated CD4 TCRs predominated at 160-218 and 743-854.

Between the trimmed V and J ends, which lost 7 bases and 0 bases, there was a span of 9 bases. The CDR3 is made up of 13 amino acids. CDR1 is LNHDA and CDR2 is SQIVND in the germline V gene (reference sequence). Details on this clone: Its matching antigen is unknown.

Using immunoSEQ multiplex PCR, the repertoire was profiled, and TCRdb retains in-frame clones only, with some absent. The data contain about 94,000 clones, approximately 91% of them singletons. Sequences were derived from peripheral blood, sampled on day 0 of AZD1222 vaccination. The TCR was taken from an adult in good health. The chain combines TRBV19 with TRBJ1-1; D not resolved. CDR3 in amino acids: CASNSRMNTEAFF. The DNA for the CDR3 is TGTGCCAGTAACTCCCGCATGAACACTGAAGCTTTCTTT.